Following are 23 T cell receptor beta chains from one sample sequenced in a study of blood T cell repertoires in COVID-19. The protocol was immunoSEQ multiplex PCR, while the TCRdb copy is restricted to in-frame clones and leaves out a portion. Seen here are around 200,000 clones, about four fifths observed once, and the top ten hold roughly 10%. The sequencing sample was made of peripheral blood. The receptors here all came from a woman older than 75 with acute or convalescent COVID-19.

This chain connects TRBV20-1 to TRBJ2-1, with 11 nucleotides matching TRBD2. Germline-derived CDR1 and CDR2 are DFQATT and SNEGSKA (reference sequence). CDR3 length: 17 amino acids. The J segment lost 8 bases and the V segment lost 3 bases, leaving 15 bases of the junction unmatched. The CDR3 coding sequence is TGCAGTGCTAGTTCCCAACTAGCGGGAGTAGGAAGAGATGAGCAGTTCTTC. This encodes CSASSQLAGVGRDEQFF.

V usage is TRBV30 and J usage is TRBJ1-1; D uncertain. The CDR3 sequence is 11 residues long. Germline loops: CDR1 GTSNPN, CDR2 SVGIG (reference sequence). V shed 1 base and J shed 8 bases, with 8 bases lying between them. The CDR3 reads CAWSDIPEAFF. DNA of the CDR3: TGTGCCTGGAGTGACATACCAGAAGCTTTCTTT.

The gene calls are TRBV24-1 and TRBJ2-1, with a possible D match to TRBD1 (6 bases). The CDR3 sequence is 14 residues long. V shed 0 bases and J shed 9 bases, with 11 bases lying between them. Germline CDR1 reads KGHDR; CDR2 reads SFDVKD. The CDR3 DNA follows: TGTGCCACCAGTGATTTGCCCAGGGGCGGTGAGCAGTTCTTC. As protein: CATSDLPRGGEQFF.

The chain employs TRBV23-1 and TRBJ2-7; D perhaps matches TRBD2 (6 bases). TRBV23-1 is an ORF, and what it does is uncertain. This CDR3 contains 17 residues. The V gene lost 7 bases and the J gene lost 6 bases, with 28 bases spanning the gap. This CDR3 reads CASISTSWGRFWGEQYF. In DNA, the CDR3 is TGCGCCAGCATTTCGACTAGTTGGGGACGGTTTTGGGGCGAGCAGTACTTC.

The rearrangement links TRBV4-2 to TRBJ2-7; TRBD2 matches 9 bases. V lost 0 bases, J lost 3 bases, and 6 bases stayed unmatched. Germline V lookup: CDR1 LGHNA, CDR2 YNFKEQ. This CDR3 region has 16 residues. CDR3 DNA: TGTGCCAGCAGCCAAGATCCCGCGGGAGGGGGCTACGAGCAGTACTTC. It codes for CASSQDPAGGGYEQYF.

This sequence joins TRBV28 and TRBJ1-2, with 11 bases lining up with TRBD1. After removal of 6 bases from V and 3 bases from J, the junction contained 3 bases not matched to a gene. The germline V gene encodes CDR1 MDHEN and CDR2 SYDVKM. The CDR3 sequence is 14 residues long. The CDR3 is CASRGTGGYYGYTF. DNA of the CDR3: TGTGCCAGCAGGGGGACAGGGGGTTACTATGGCTACACCTTC.

This chain uses TRBV5-4 with TRBJ1-1, with 8 bases lining up with TRBD1. The CDR3 has 15 residues. Trimming at V came to 4 bases and at J to 3 bases, leaving 8 bases not matched to a gene. Germline CDR1 and CDR2: SGHNT and YYREEE (reference sequence). CDR3: CASSPKQGVDTEAFF. CDR3 nucleotides: TGTGCCAGCAGCCCTAAACAGGGGGTCGACACTGAAGCTTTCTTT.

The gene calls are TRBV20-1 and TRBJ2-7; possibly TRBD2 for D (6 bases). The CDR3 extends over 13 amino acids. The germline V gene encodes CDR1 DFQATT and CDR2 SNEGSKA (reference sequence). V was shortened by 3 bases and J by 4 bases, with 13 bases between the two germline ends. The CDR3 nucleotides are TGCAGTGCTAGTTACGGGAGTTGGTACGAGCAGTACTTC. The encoded protein is CSASYGSWYEQYF.

This rearrangement joins TRBV7-2 to TRBJ2-5; D possibly corresponds to TRBD1 (6 bases). The V gene lost 4 bases and the J gene lost 7 bases, with 13 bases spanning the gap. The CDR3 sequence is 13 residues long. CDR1 is SGHTA, CDR2 FQGNSA, per germline. Here the CDR3 DNA reads TGTGCCAGCAGCTCTGGACAGCCGGGGACCCAGTACTTC. Its protein product is CASSSGQPGTQYF.

The chain uses TRBV19 and TRBJ2-7; TRBD1 is a possible D gene (6 bases). CDR1 LNHDA and CDR2 SQIVND come from the germline V gene (reference sequence). This CDR3 region has 15 residues. V lost 10 bases and J 2 bases, leaving 21 bases between the germline ends. CDR3 region: CATSPQGTGPYEQYF. For the CDR3, the DNA is TGTGCCACCTCACCCCAGGGGACGGGTCCCTACGAGCAGTACTTC.

This chain uses TRBV30 with TRBJ1-5, with no clear D. The CDR3 has 13 residues. Germline-derived CDR1 and CDR2 are GTSNPN and SVGIG (reference sequence). Trimming removed 2 bases at V and 2 bases at J, with 7 bases between. The CDR3 bases are TGTGCCTGGAGTAAAACGGGCAATCAGCCCCAGCATTTT. This gives the protein CAWSKTGNQPQHF.

This clone has more than one count but fewer than ten. The CDR3 bases are TGTGCCAGCAGCGGAGCGGAACCCCAGCATTTT. It encodes CASSGAEPQHF. The chain uses TRBV3-1 (or the pseudogene TRBV3-2) and TRBJ1-5; D is unresolved. The length of the CDR3 is 11 residues. Deletions cut 5 bases from V and 10 bases from J, with 9 bases between. From germline, CDR1 is LGHDT and CDR2 YNNKEL (reference sequence).

This sequence joins TRBV10-1 and TRBJ2-7; D is perhaps TRBD2 (6 bases). V was shortened by 0 bases and J by 5 bases, with 11 bases between the two germline ends. The CDR3 consists of 14 residues. CDR1 is WNHNN and CDR2 is SYGVQD in the germline V gene (reference sequence). DNA of the CDR3: TGCGCCAGCAGTGAGTCCGGGAGCTGGAACGAGCAGTACTTC. It is translated as CASSESGSWNEQYF.

This clone was picked up a small number of times. DNA of the CDR3: TGTGCCAGCAGCCCCGGACAGAGCACAGATACGCAGTATTTT. Its translation is CASSPGQSTDTQYF. The chain recombines TRBV11-3 with TRBJ2-3; a weak D match, TRBD1 (6 bases). The CDR3 spans 14 residues. Trimming pared 5 bases from V and 0 bases from J, leaving 9 bases between. Germline values: CDR1 SGHNT, CDR2 YENEEA.

The rearrangement joins TRBV18 to TRBJ2-7, with 10 bases lining up with TRBD1. Germline V CDR1 and CDR2: KGHSH, LQKENI. The junction had 1 base not matched to a gene; V was cut back by 4 bases and J by 1 base. This CDR3 is built from 14 residues. CDR3 amino acids: CASSLGQGSYEQYF. Here the CDR3 DNA reads TGTGCCAGCTCACTGGGACAGGGGTCCTACGAGCAGTACTTC.

The chain employs TRBV5-8 and TRBJ2-1, with 12 bases identical to TRBD2. Losses at the gene ends were 4 bases for V and 5 bases for J; bases not matched to a gene: 1. The CDR3 sequence is 14 residues long. CDR1 SGHTS and CDR2 YDEGEE come from the germline V gene. In DNA, the CDR3 is TGTGCCAGCAGCCGACTAGCGGGGGACAATGAGCAGTTCTTC. Residues: CASSRLAGDNEQFF.

The rearrangement joins TRBV6-6 to TRBJ1-2; 10 nucleotides agree with TRBD1. The V segment lost 0 bases and the J segment 5 bases; nucleotides outside the gene matches: 6. Germline lookup yields CDR1 MNHNY and CDR2 SVGAGI (reference sequence). The CDR3 covers 16 residues. For the CDR3, the DNA is TGTGCCAGCAGTTACTCGACAGGGGGCGCGGGTTATGGCTACACCTTC. Translation gives CASSYSTGGAGYGYTF.

The rearrangement links TRBV6-1 to TRBJ1-2, with D unresolved. V dropped 2 bases and J dropped 6 bases, with 4 bases sitting between them. Looked up from germline, CDR1 is MNHNS and CDR2 is SASEGT. This CDR3 has 11 residues. CDR3 nucleotides: TGTGCCAGCAGTGAAAGCAATGGCTACACCTTC. The encoded protein is CASSESNGYTF.

The chain combines TRBV7-6 with TRBJ2-1; TRBD2 is a possible D gene (7 bases). Trimming left V 5 bases short and J 7 bases short, with 12 bases between. This CDR3 comprises 13 residues. Germline CDR1 and CDR2: SGHVS and FNYEAQ. The DNA of the CDR3 is TGTGCCAGCAGCCCCGGGGGGCCAAATGAGCAGTTCTTC. Protein product: CASSPGGPNEQFF.

This clone was observed a handful of times. The CDR3 DNA reads TGTGCCAGCAGCTTAGAATCAGGGGGCGGCCAGCCCCAGCATTTT. This codes for CASSLESGGGQPQHF. The V and J genes are TRBV11-2 and TRBJ1-5, with 8 bases lining up with TRBD1. The CDR3 consists of 15 residues. CDR1 and CDR2 (germline): SGHAT, FQNNGV. V was clipped by 0 bases and J by 7 bases; unmatched bases: 5. Supplemented by reference TRBV11-2 and TRBJ1-5, the full variable domain reads EAGVAQSPRYKIIEKRQSVAFWCNPISGHATLYWYQQILGQGPKLLIQFQNNGVVDDSQLPKDRFSAERLKGVDSTLKIQPAKLEDSAVYLCASSLESGGGQPQHFGDGTRLSIL.

This clone has only one observation. V usage is TRBV7-2 and J usage is TRBJ1-1; no clear D. The germline gives CDR1 SGHTA, CDR2 FQGNSA. The ends were cut back, 5 bases at V and 7 bases at J, with 8 bases in the middle. The CDR3 contains 11 residues. The CDR3 coding sequence is TGTGCCAGCAGCCCGAGAAATGAAGCTTTCTTT. As protein: CASSPRNEAFF.

This clone was found a few times. V is TRBV27 and J is TRBJ1-1, with TRBD1 as a possible D gene (5 bases). Germline lookup yields CDR1 MNHEY and CDR2 SMNVEV (reference sequence). Trimming cost V 6 bases and J 1 base, with 12 bases left between them. This CDR3 is built from 14 residues. The CDR3 sequence is CASRRERGNTEAFF. The CDR3 DNA reads TGTGCCAGCAGGAGAGAAAGGGGGAACACTGAAGCTTTCTTT.

This clone was seen a single time. The chain has TRBV28 and TRBJ1-4; a possible D gene is TRBD1 (6 bases). V gave up 4 bases and J gave up 2 bases, with 11 bases separating them. This CDR3 is 15 amino acids long. CDR1 is MDHEN, CDR2 SYDVKM, per germline. Written as DNA, the CDR3 is TGTGCCAGCAGTTCGACAGGTTCCACTAATGAAAAACTGTTTTTT. Protein sequence: CASSSTGSTNEKLFF.